Listed here are 30 T cell receptor beta chains from one sample, sequenced in a study of blood T cell repertoires in COVID-19. This table comes from immunoSEQ multiplex PCR, and its TCRdb copy is limited to in-frame clones, with some not included. This table holds 55,000 to 65,000 clones, roughly three quarters found once. The sequencing sample was made of peripheral blood. The source of these receptors is a man between 60 and 75 years old with acute or convalescent COVID-19.

This sequence joins TRBV4-1 and TRBJ1-3, with TRBD1 as a possible D gene (6 bases). Germline V gene data show CDR1 as MGHRA and CDR2 as YSYEKL. The CDR3 spans 13 residues. Trimming pared 2 bases from V and 6 bases from J, leaving 8 bases between. DNA of the CDR3: TGCGCCAGCAGCCAACCAGGGGAAAACACCATATATTTT. It specifies CASSQPGENTIYF.

The chain carries TRBV7-9 and TRBJ2-2; possible D gene TRBD2, 5 bases. This CDR3 is 14 amino acids long. The germline V gene has CDR1 SEHNR and CDR2 FQNEAQ (reference sequence). The V end lost 5 bases, the J end lost 5 bases, and 12 bases lay between the germline ends. As DNA, the CDR3 is TGTGCCAGCAGCCCCCGTACGGGAACCGGGGAGCTGTTTTTT. This gives the protein CASSPRTGTGELFF. Together with reference TRBV7-9 and TRBJ2-2, the CDR3 gives the full variable domain: DTGVSQNPRHKITKRGQNVTFRCDPISEHNRLYWYRQTLGQGPEFLTYFQNEAQLEKSRLLSDRFSAERPKGSFSTLEIQRTEQGDSAMYLCASSPRTGTGELFFGEGSRLTVL.

The rearrangement links TRBV6-6 to TRBJ2-7; D is perhaps TRBD2 (6 bases). Trimming took 0 bases from V and 7 from J, leaving 13 bases between them. CDR1 is MNHNY and CDR2 is SVGAGI in the germline V gene (reference sequence). The CDR3 loop spans 14 amino acids. The CDR3 spells CASSYSPAAGEQYF. The CDR3 DNA sequence: TGTGCCAGCAGTTACTCCCCGGCCGCGGGGGAGCAGTACTTC.

This clone is a singleton in its sample. The V and J genes are TRBV9 and TRBJ2-2; 8 nucleotides align to TRBD2. The germline V gene encodes CDR1 SGDLS and CDR2 YYNGEE. The V and J ends lost 0 bases and 1 base, in that order; junction bases with no gene match: 2. This CDR3 has 16 amino acids. The DNA for the CDR3 is TGTGCCAGCAGCGTAGCGGCGGGGGGGAACACCGGGGAGCTGTTTTTT. It is translated as CASSVAAGGNTGELFF. The full variable domain, in which reference TRBV9 and TRBJ2-2 provide the parts outside the CDR3, is DSGVTQTPKHLITATGQRVTLRCSPRSGDLSVYWYQQSLDQGLQFLIQYYNGEERAKGNILERFSAQQFPDLHSELNLSSLELGDSALYFCASSVAAGGNTGELFFGEGSRLTVL.

V and J are TRBV19 and TRBJ1-2; D ambiguous. Germline CDR1 and CDR2: LNHDA and SQIVND (reference sequence). The CDR3 sequence is 14 residues long. Trimming pared 5 bases from V and 0 bases from J, leaving 10 bases between. The CDR3 protein is CASSSETANYGYTF. DNA of the CDR3: TGTGCCAGTAGTTCGGAAACAGCTAACTATGGCTACACCTTC.

This sequence joins TRBV9 and TRBJ2-3; possibly TRBD1 for D (6 bases). The V end lost 2 bases, the J end lost 2 bases, and 12 bases lay between the germline ends. The CDR3 spans 15 residues. Per the germline V gene, CDR1 is SGDLS and CDR2 is YYNGEE. The CDR3: CASSVWDTVTDTQYF. The DNA for the CDR3 is TGTGCCAGCAGCGTCTGGGACACCGTCACAGATACGCAGTATTTT.

This rearrangement joins TRBV19 to TRBJ2-1; the match to TRBD2 covers 7 bases. Looked up from germline, CDR1 is LNHDA and CDR2 is SQIVND (reference sequence). This CDR3 has 16 amino acids. Trimming took 5 bases from V and 6 from J; bases not matched to a gene: 13. The CDR3 reads CASSRQRGGDFNEQFF. In DNA, the CDR3 is TGTGCCAGTAGTCGTCAGCGGGGAGGGGATTTCAATGAGCAGTTCTTC. Supplemented by reference TRBV19 and TRBJ2-1, the full variable domain reads DGGITQSPKYLFRKEGQNVTLSCEQNLNHDAMYWYRQDPGQGLRLIYYSQIVNDFQKGDIAEGYSVSREKKESFPLTVTSAQKNPTAFYLCASSRQRGGDFNEQFFGPGTRLTVL.

The CDR3 sequence: CASSPFPGSLGYGYTF. The CDR3 bases are TGTGCCAGCTCACCTTTCCCGGGAAGTCTTGGCTATGGCTACACCTTC. V is TRBV18 and J is TRBJ1-2; D is unclear. CDR1 is KGHSH, CDR2 LQKENI, per germline. This CDR3 is 16 amino acids long. With 3 bases removed from V and 4 bases from J, the gap between germline ends came to 18 bases. The full variable domain, with the rest looked up from reference TRBV18 and TRBJ1-2, is NAGVMQNPRHLVRRRGQEARLRCSPMKGHSHVYWYRQLPEEGLKFMVYLQKENIIDESGMPKERFSAEFPKEGPSILRIQQVVRGDSAAYFCASSPFPGSLGYGYTFGSGTRLTVV.

This clone has more than one count but fewer than ten. This chain links TRBV7-3 with TRBJ2-2; D perhaps matches TRBD1 (5 bases). Germline assignment: CDR1 SGHTA and CDR2 FQGTGA. CDR3 length equals 14 residues. V was clipped by 8 bases and J by 0 bases, with 10 bases between them. The CDR3 loop reads CASGARANTGELFF. In DNA form, the CDR3 reads TGTGCCAGCGGGGCTAGGGCGAACACCGGGGAGCTGTTTTTT.

The J gene is TRBJ1-3, the V gene TRBV10-2, with D uncertain. Germline V lookup: CDR1 WSHSY, CDR2 SAAADI. The CDR3 totals 14 residues. With 5 bases removed from V and 1 base from J, the gap between germline ends came to 9 bases. Here the CDR3 reads CASSLGSSGNTIYF. DNA of the CDR3: TGCGCCAGCAGTCTCGGTAGTTCTGGAAACACCATATATTTT.

V usage is TRBV4-2 and J usage is TRBJ2-1; 9 positions match TRBD2. This CDR3 contains 17 residues. J lost 2 bases, V lost 3 bases, and 8 bases had no gene match. Germline V lookup: CDR1 LGHNA, CDR2 YNFKEQ. The CDR3 sequence is CASSQAASGGTYNEQFF. The CDR3, as DNA: TGTGCCAGCAGCCAGGCCGCAAGCGGGGGGACCTACAATGAGCAGTTCTTC.

The chain recombines TRBV6-4 with TRBJ1-2; D not certain. The V and J ends lost 0 bases and 0 bases respectively, with 11 bases between them. CDR3 length: 16 amino acids. The V gene's germline CDR1 is MRHNA and CDR2 SNTAGT. The CDR3 spells CASSDSAAAPNYGYTF. The CDR3 DNA reads as TGTGCCAGCAGTGACTCAGCGGCAGCTCCTAACTATGGCTACACCTTC.

The sample holds one count of this clone. The chain is built from TRBV29-1 and TRBJ2-7; 7 bases are a match to TRBD1. In germline, CDR1 is SQVTM, CDR2 ANQGSEA. CDR3 length: 13 amino acids. After removal of 3 bases from V and 6 bases from J, the junction contained 8 bases not matched to a gene. CDR3 sequence reads: CSVDITGDSEQYF. CDR3 bases: TGCAGCGTTGATATAACAGGGGATTCCGAGCAGTACTTC.

The chain links TRBV5-1 to TRBJ1-2, with D hard to call. The V end was cut by 4 bases, the J end by 7 bases, with 23 bases between. This CDR3 region has 16 residues. Germline lookup yields CDR1 SGHRS and CDR2 YFSETQ. The CDR3 bases are TGCGCCAGCAGCCGGGGAGTTGAATTGATCGAGGCTGGCTACACCTTC. Translation: CASSRGVELIEAGYTF.

CDR3 nucleotide sequence: TGTGCCAGCAGTAGTAAGACAGGTCAGCCCCAGCATTTT. Residues: CASSSKTGQPQHF. This sequence joins TRBV6-6 and TRBJ1-5; D may be TRBD1 (6 bases). The V and J ends lost 5 bases and 6 bases respectively, with 11 bases between them. Germline CDR1 and CDR2: MNHNY and SVGAGI (reference sequence). The CDR3 spans 13 residues.

This sequence joins TRBV10-3 and TRBJ1-1, with D uncertain. CDR1 is ENHRY and CDR2 is SYGVKD in the germline V gene. This CDR3 has 11 amino acids. The V end was cut by 3 bases, the J end by 8 bases, with 7 bases between. The CDR3, as DNA: TGTGCCATCAGTGATGAACTAGAAGCTTTCTTT. It is translated as CAISDELEAFF.

On this clone itself: Because the CDR3's place on the DNA is in doubt, the DNA is left out and the CDR3 is given as listed by TCRdb. The genes are TRBV21-1 and TRBJ1-6. TRBV21-1 is recorded as a pseudogene. The CDR3 numbers 17 amino acids, ends counted. CDR3 sequence: CASSKVGAGAGNSPLHF.

V and J are TRBV4-2 and TRBJ2-7; 7 nucleotides align to TRBD1. The V gene's germline CDR1 is LGHNA and CDR2 YNFKEQ. J was trimmed by 2 bases and V by 1 base; bases with no gene match: 5. The CDR3 sequence is 15 residues long. The CDR3 nucleotides read TGTGCCAGCAGCCAAGGACAGGGAGAGACCTACGAGCAGTACTTC. This sequence encodes CASSQGQGETYEQYF.

This sequence joins TRBV6-5 and TRBJ1-6, with TRBD1 matching over 7 bases. CDR3 size: 16 residues. The germline CDR1 and CDR2 sequences are MNHEY and SVGAGI. Trimming took 4 bases from V and 6 from J; bases not matched to a gene: 9. The CDR3 bases are TGTGCCAGCAGTTCCCGGACAGGTTTACTTAATTCACCCCTCCACTTT. This encodes CASSSRTGLLNSPLHF.

CDR3 region: CASILLGASGTEAFF. DNA of the CDR3: TGTGCCAGCATTCTCTTGGGGGCCTCGGGAACTGAAGCTTTCTTT. This chain joins TRBV28 and TRBJ1-1, with D possibly matching TRBD1 (6 bases). The CDR3 length is 15 residues. CDR1 MDHEN and CDR2 SYDVKM come from the germline V gene. The germline V and J ends were trimmed by 7 bases and 5 bases, with 20 bases remaining between them.

This rearrangement joins TRBV6-5 to TRBJ2-7, with D possibly matching TRBD2 (6 bases). The CDR3 loop spans 13 amino acids. CDR1 MNHEY and CDR2 SVGAGI come from the germline V gene. V shed 7 bases and J shed 6 bases, with 16 bases lying between them. The CDR3 nucleotides are TGTGCCAGCATGAGCGGGCCTTCCCCCGAGCAGTACTTC. Protein: CASMSGPSPEQYF.

V and J are TRBV7-9 and TRBJ1-6; D unresolved. Germline CDR1 is SEHNR and CDR2 is FQNEAQ (reference sequence). V lost 2 bases and J lost 10, with 6 bases in between. This CDR3 has 12 residues. CDR3 residues: CASSLNVSPLHF. The CDR3 DNA sequence: TGTGCCAGCAGCTTAAATGTATCACCCCTCCACTTT.

The V gene is TRBV11-2, the J gene TRBJ2-3, with 9 bases lining up with TRBD2. Germline V gene sequence: CDR1 SGHAT, CDR2 FQNNGV. With V trimmed by 6 bases and J by 1 base, 5 bases remained unmatched. The CDR3 runs to 15 residues. The CDR3 sequence: CASRDIAGGTDTQYF. For the CDR3, the DNA is TGTGCCAGCAGGGATATAGCGGGGGGCACAGATACGCAGTATTTT.

Only one count was recorded for this clone. The chain uses TRBV5-1 and TRBJ2-3; D is possibly TRBD2 (6 bases). The germline V and J ends were trimmed by 4 bases and 4 bases, with 22 bases remaining between them. This CDR3 has 17 amino acids. Germline-derived CDR1 and CDR2 are SGHRS and YFSETQ. The CDR3 reads CASSPGRTSRFSDTQYF. The CDR3 coding sequence is TGCGCCAGCAGCCCCGGCCGAACTAGCCGATTTTCAGATACGCAGTATTTT. Based on the CDR3 plus reference TRBV5-1 and TRBJ2-3, the full variable domain is KAGVTQTPRYLIKTRGQQVTLSCSPISGHRSVSWYQQTPGQGLQFLFEYFSETQRNKGNFPGRFSGRQFSNSRSEMNVSTLELGDSALYLCASSPGRTSRFSDTQYFGPGTRLTVL.

V usage is TRBV9 and J usage is TRBJ2-3; 12 bases align to TRBD2. V lost 3 bases and J lost 4; bases outside the gene matches: 3. This CDR3 has 15 amino acids. Germline lookup yields CDR1 SGDLS and CDR2 YYNGEE. CDR3 nucleotides: TGTGCCAGCAGCGCTAGCGGGGGGGCTCCAGATACGCAGTATTTT. It specifies CASSASGGAPDTQYF.

J is TRBJ2-7 and V is TRBV29-1, with TRBD1 matching over 7 bases. J gave up 3 bases and V 7 bases, and 6 bases lay outside the gene matches. The CDR3 is 12 residues long. The germline CDR1 and CDR2 sequences are SQVTM and ANQGSEA. The CDR3 DNA is TGCAGCGCCTCCGGGACAGTCTACGAGCAGTACTTC. Protein product: CSASGTVYEQYF.

CDR3 sequence reads: CASSRRQERKLFF. DNA of the CDR3: TGTGCCAGCAGTCGTAGACAGGAACGAAAACTGTTTTTT. This chain connects TRBV28 to TRBJ1-4; D possibly corresponds to TRBD1 (6 bases). The CDR3 totals 13 residues. Germline CDR1 MDHEN, CDR2 SYDVKM. V was trimmed by 5 bases and J by 10 bases, leaving 14 bases between them.

The genes are TRBV19 and TRBJ1-1; 7 nucleotides agree with TRBD1. Trimming took 3 bases from V and 10 from J; bases not matched to a gene: 2. From germline, CDR1 is LNHDA and CDR2 SQIVND (reference sequence). This CDR3 is 11 amino acids long. Written as DNA, the CDR3 is TGTGCCAGTAGTATCCAGGGGGGAGCTTTCTTT. It is translated as CASSIQGGAFF. The complete variable domain, with remaining parts taken from reference TRBV19 and TRBJ1-1, reads DGGITQSPKYLFRKEGQNVTLSCEQNLNHDAMYWYRQDPGQGLRLIYYSQIVNDFQKGDIAEGYSVSREKKESFPLTVTSAQKNPTAFYLCASSIQGGAFFGQGTRLTVV.

This chain connects TRBV7-8 to TRBJ2-3; 10 bases map to TRBD1. The CDR3 covers 16 residues. The junction had 6 bases not matched to a gene; V was cut back by 5 bases and J by 1 base. Germline V CDR1 and CDR2: SGHVS, FQNEAQ. DNA of the CDR3: TGTGCCAGCAGCCCTCGGGACAGGGGAGGCACAGATACGCAGTATTTT. Its protein product is CASSPRDRGGTDTQYF.

This clone was observed once. The chain recombines TRBV28 with TRBJ2-3; TRBD1 matches 7 bases. Looked up from germline, CDR1 is MDHEN and CDR2 is SYDVKM. This CDR3 is built from 16 residues. V was pared by 5 bases and J by 2 bases, with 10 bases of the junction left unmatched. The CDR3 coding sequence is TGTGCCAGCAGTGCCACAGGGGCTTTAGTCACAGATACGCAGTATTTT. Encoded protein: CASSATGALVTDTQYF.